Listed here are 18 T cell receptor beta chains from one sample, sequenced in a study of blood T cell repertoires in COVID-19 (dated by TCRdb to about 2020). Library preparation used the immunoSEQ multiplex PCR assay. Entries here come from immuneACCESS through TCRdb and include only in-frame sequences with V and J called. Some clones fail to appear in such tables; in the studies checked, an unresolved V gene covers under half of the shortfall, and the cause of the remainder is unknown. Across this sample there are 150,000 to 200,000 clones, with 90% seen only once. In total, the top ten clones hold approximately 0.5% of the sample. Source material: peripheral blood. The receptors were gathered from a man in his forties or fifties with acute or convalescent COVID-19.

V is TRBV19 and J is TRBJ1-1, with D tentatively TRBD1 (6 bases). The CDR3 is 13 amino acids. The germline V gene has CDR1 LNHDA and CDR2 SQIVND (reference sequence). Trimming left V 11 bases short and J 1 base short, with 14 bases between. The CDR3 nucleotides are TGTGCCTGCCGACAGGCACCGAACACTGAAGCTTTCTTT. As protein: CACRQAPNTEAFF.

The genes are TRBV27 and TRBJ1-5, with D possibly being TRBD1 (6 bases). Germline values: CDR1 MNHEY, CDR2 SMNVEV (reference sequence). The V and J ends lost 6 bases and 2 bases respectively, with 8 bases between them. The CDR3 extends over 13 amino acids. The CDR3 nucleotides are TGTGCCAGCAGATCAGGGGGCAATCAGCCCCAGCATTTT. Translation gives CASRSGGNQPQHF.

The V call is TRBV3-1 (or the pseudogene TRBV3-2), the J call TRBJ1-1; tentatively, D is TRBD1 (6 bases). Germline V gene data show CDR1 as LGHDT and CDR2 as YNNKEL (reference sequence). The CDR3 totals 14 residues. V dropped 7 bases and J dropped 3 bases, with 15 bases sitting between them. The CDR3 nucleotides read TGTGCCAGCACCAAAATTGGGGGCGACACTGAAGCTTTCTTT. It specifies CASTKIGGDTEAFF.

V and J are TRBV5-1 and TRBJ2-7; tentatively, D is TRBD2 (6 bases). Between the trimmed V and J ends, which lost 4 bases and 0 bases, there was a span of 11 bases. The CDR3 is 14 amino acids. Per the germline V gene, CDR1 is SGHRS and CDR2 is YFSETQ. CDR3: CASSKDGSSYEQYF. CDR3 DNA sequence: TGCGCCAGCAGCAAGGACGGGAGCTCCTACGAGCAGTACTTC.

V gene TRBV28 combines with J gene TRBJ1-6; D may be TRBD1 (5 bases). V was pared by 3 bases and J by 5 bases, with 17 bases between. Germline loops: CDR1 MDHEN, CDR2 SYDVKM. The CDR3 is 17 amino acids. The CDR3: CASSFNRWGRDNSPLHF. As DNA, the CDR3 is TGTGCCAGCAGTTTTAATCGGTGGGGCAGGGATAATTCACCCCTCCACTTT.

This chain's CDR3 is CASSLVQGVVTFF. CDR3 sequence (DNA): TGTGCCAGCAGCTTAGTCCAGGGGGTCGTAACTTTCTTT. V and J are TRBV7-2 and TRBJ1-1, with 7 bases that match TRBD1. The CDR3 runs 13 residues. The V gene end was trimmed by 1 base and the J gene end by 12 bases; junction bases not matched to a gene: 8. Germline V gene sequence: CDR1 SGHTA, CDR2 FQGNSA.

The genes are TRBV27 and TRBJ2-7, with TRBD2 identical over 7 bases. V lost 6 bases to trimming and J lost 0 bases; unmatched junction nucleotides: 5. Germline V lookup: CDR1 MNHEY, CDR2 SMNVEV (reference sequence). The CDR3 sequence is 14 residues long. CDR3 coding DNA: TGTGCCAGCAGCCAGAGCGGGAACTCCTACGAGCAGTACTTC. Protein product: CASSQSGNSYEQYF.

V and J are TRBV7-9 and TRBJ1-1, with 7 bases identical to TRBD1. V was clipped by 1 base and J by 1 base; unmatched bases: 3. This CDR3 has 15 amino acids. Per the germline V gene, CDR1 is SEHNR and CDR2 is FQNEAQ (reference sequence). Written as DNA, the CDR3 is TGTGCCAGCAGCTTAGTTAGGGACAGGAACACTGAAGCTTTCTTT. Protein sequence: CASSLVRDRNTEAFF.

The chain combines TRBV11-1 with TRBJ1-3; D unresolved. Germline CDR1 is SGHAT and CDR2 is FQDESV (reference sequence). Trimming removed 6 bases at V and 0 bases at J, with 9 bases between. The CDR3 is 14 residues long. CDR3 region: CASRHGPSGNTIYF. The CDR3 coding sequence is TGTGCCAGCAGGCATGGCCCCTCTGGAAACACCATATATTTT.

V usage is TRBV7-3 and J usage is TRBJ1-6; D is ambiguous. The germline CDR1 and CDR2 sequences are SGHTA and FQGTGA. CDR3 length: 14 residues. V gave up 5 bases and J gave up 7 bases, with 12 bases separating them. The CDR3 bases are TGTGCCAGCAGCACCGGGAGTGAGAATTCACCCCTCCACTTT. Encoded protein: CASSTGSENSPLHF.

The genes are TRBV28 and TRBJ1-5; 9 bases line up with TRBD1. V shed 6 bases, J shed 2 bases, and the junction held 8 bases outside the gene matches. This CDR3 region has 16 residues. In germline, CDR1 is MDHEN, CDR2 SYDVKM. The CDR3 sequence is CASSRIRDRGNQPQHF. In DNA form, the CDR3 reads TGTGCCAGCAGCAGAATCCGGGACAGGGGCAATCAGCCCCAGCATTTT.

The chain is built from TRBV7-2 and TRBJ2-1; 8 positions agree with TRBD2. V was clipped by 0 bases and J by 6 bases; unmatched bases: 1. The CDR3 is 14 residues long. The V gene's germline CDR1 is SGHTA and CDR2 FQGNSA. The CDR3 is CASSLAAGGNEQFF. The CDR3 nucleotides are TGTGCCAGCAGCTTAGCGGCGGGGGGCAATGAGCAGTTCTTC.

The chain couples TRBV7-6 to TRBJ2-5; 8 bases fit TRBD2. Losses at the gene ends were 6 bases for V and 2 bases for J; bases not matched to a gene: 17. There are 18 residues in the CDR3. Germline V gene lookup returns CDR1 SGHVS and CDR2 FNYEAQ. In nucleotides, the CDR3 is TGTGCCAGCAGTTTAACATGGGGCGGGAGGACATATCAAGAGACCCAGTACTTC. Protein sequence: CASSLTWGGRTYQETQYF.

V gene TRBV7-8 combines with J gene TRBJ1-2; no definite D call. The germline CDR1 and CDR2 sequences are SGHVS and FQNEAQ. This CDR3 has 16 residues. Trimming removed 5 bases from V and 2 bases from J, with 18 bases in between. The CDR3 bases are TGTGCCAGCAGCCCAACACCATATCCCAGGAACTATGGCTACACCTTC. This codes for CASSPTPYPRNYGYTF.

The V call is TRBV6-6, the J call TRBJ2-3; a weak D match, TRBD2 (6 bases). Germline loops: CDR1 MNHNY, CDR2 SVGAGI (reference sequence). The ends were cut back, 7 bases at V and 3 bases at J, with 14 bases in the middle. This CDR3 region has 14 residues. DNA of the CDR3: TGTGCCAGCACTAGGCTAGGACTAACAGATACGCAGTATTTT. Translation: CASTRLGLTDTQYF.

V gene TRBV3-1 (or the pseudogene TRBV3-2) combines with J gene TRBJ1-1, with D possibly matching TRBD1 (5 bases). Trimming pared 2 bases from V and 3 bases from J, leaving 13 bases between. The germline gives CDR1 LGHDT, CDR2 YNNKEL (reference sequence). This CDR3 has 15 amino acids. CDR3 DNA sequence: TGTGCCAGCAGCCAACACGGGACTCAGGACACTGAAGCTTTCTTT. Its protein product is CASSQHGTQDTEAFF.

The gene calls are TRBV11-2 and TRBJ2-7; D perhaps matches TRBD2 (5 bases). The CDR3 is made up of 15 amino acids. Germline loops: CDR1 SGHAT, CDR2 FQNNGV. Trimming took off 0 bases at V and 2 bases at J, with 11 bases between the two ends. The CDR3 reads CASSLDLGKTYEQYV. In DNA form, the CDR3 reads TGTGCCAGCAGCTTAGATCTCGGGAAAACCTACGAGCAGTACGTC.

This rearrangement joins TRBV6-6 to TRBJ1-2; the D gene is possibly TRBD1 (5 bases). V lost 7 bases and J 1 base, leaving 10 bases between the germline ends. Germline V gene sequence: CDR1 MNHNY, CDR2 SVGAGI (reference sequence). The CDR3 totals 13 residues. CDR3 in DNA: TGTGCCAGCAAGGAACAGGATAACTATGGCTACACCTTC. Translating it yields CASKEQDNYGYTF.